A selection of T cell receptor beta chains follows, all from one sample in a study of post-analysis software for immune sequencing data. Each CDR3 protein gets one entry after TCRdb re-called the PCR reads with MiXCR. Of about 460,000 distinct CDR3 sequences in the sample, approximately 45% are singletons; the top ten hold about 12%. The sequenced material came from blood. These receptors originate from a girl aged 5-17 years with multiple sclerosis. Each CDR3 is given with its conserved first and last residue. Each record gives: V gene, J gene, clone size, D gene, CDR3 protein, CDR3 DNA. A D gene is named only where the DNA matches it firmly. Size tells how often a clone was seen (once, few, many) or the class of an expanded clone, and some rows leave it out.

TRBV5-1	TRBJ2-1	few	TRBD1	CASRPLQGANEQFF	TGCGCCAGCAGACCCTTACAGGGGGCCAATGAGCAGTTCTTC
TRBV20-1	TRBJ2-1	-	-	CSGSPPTYNEQFF	TGCAGCGGGTCCCCCCCCACCTACAATGAGCAGTTCTTC
TRBV12-3/TRBV12-4	TRBJ2-7	few	TRBD1	CASTAGGRAIGEQYF	TGTGCCAGCACTGCAGGGGGCAGGGCAATCGGCGAGCAGTACTTC
TRBV20-1	TRBJ2-1	-	-	CSARDDRYNEQFF	TGCAGTGCTAGAGATGACAGATACAATGAGCAGTTCTTC
TRBV28	TRBJ2-1	-	-	CASSFRVQEAYNEQFF	TGTGCCAGCAGTTTTAGGGTTCAGGAGGCCTACAATGAGCAGTTCTTC
TRBV3-1	TRBJ2-1	few	TRBD1	CASRDRVGNEQFF	TGTGCCAGCCGGGACAGGGTCGGGAACGAGCAGTTCTTC
TRBV24-1	TRBJ2-1	few	-	CATTRSNEQFF	TGTGCCACCACCAGGAGCAATGAGCAGTTCTTC
TRBV12-3/TRBV12-4	TRBJ2-3	few	TRBD2	CASSLNSGRSTDTQYF	TGTGCCAGCAGTTTGAACAGCGGGAGGTCCACAGATACGCAGTATTTT
TRBV4-1	TRBJ1-6	-	-	CASSQGPRPGASNSPLHF	TGCGCCAGCAGCCAAGGACCTCGTCCCGGGGCAAGTAATTCACCCCTCCACTTT
TRBV4-1	TRBJ2-4	few	TRBD1	CASSQPKQGAKNIQYF	TGCGCCAGCAGCCAACCTAAACAGGGGGCCAAAAACATTCAGTACTTC
TRBV4-2	TRBJ2-1	-	-	CASSQEGAEADTYNEQFF	TGTGCCAGCAGCCAAGAGGGAGCCGAAGCCGACACCTACAATGAGCAGTTCTTC
TRBV20-1	TRBJ2-7	few	-	CSASGTSYEQYF	TGCAGTGCTAGCGGAACCTCCTACGAGCAGTACTTC
TRBV20-1	TRBJ2-7	-	TRBD1	CSALGTGDGEQYF	TGCAGTGCTCTCGGGACAGGGGACGGCGAGCAGTACTTC
TRBV4-2	TRBJ2-1	-	-	CASSQHPGLAASGNEQFF	TGTGCCAGCAGCCAACACCCCGGGCTAGCTGCCTCGGGGAATGAGCAGTTCTTC
TRBV4-1	TRBJ2-7	-	-	CASSQEIGTLIYEQYF	TGCGCCAGCAGCCAAGAAATCGGGACCTTAATCTACGAGCAGTACTTC
TRBV29-1	TRBJ2-5	few	TRBD2	CSVLLAGQETQYF	TGCAGCGTTTTGTTAGCGGGACAAGAGACCCAGTACTTC
TRBV28	TRBJ1-5	few	TRBD1	CAGRGTDSNQPQHF	TGTGCCGGCCGGGGGACAGATAGCAATCAGCCCCAGCATTTT
TRBV28	TRBJ2-1	-	-	CASSLPLLLRGGEQFF	TGTGCCAGCAGTTTACCCCTCCTACTAAGGGGTGGTGAGCAGTTCTTC
TRBV5-1	TRBJ2-2	once	-	CASSLVEGARTGELFF	TGCGCCAGCAGCTTGGTGGAGGGGGCAAGGACCGGGGAGCTGTTTTTT
TRBV20-1	TRBJ2-7	-	-	CSATGLLLYEQYF	TGCAGTGCGACCGGACTGCTCCTCTACGAGCAGTACTTC
TRBV7-8	TRBJ2-3	once	-	CASSPKGGSSTDTQYF	TGTGCCAGCAGCCCCAAGGGCGGCTCTAGCACAGATACGCAGTATTTT
TRBV4-2	TRBJ2-3	few	-	CASSQDSGGSTDTQYF	TGTGCCAGCAGCCAAGATAGCGGAGGGAGCACAGATACGCAGTATTTT
TRBV6-1	TRBJ2-7	few	TRBD2	CASSATRTSGYSYEQYF	TGTGCCAGCAGTGCCACTCGGACTAGCGGGTACTCCTACGAGCAGTACTTC
TRBV29-1	TRBJ2-7	few	-	CSVGLGGNEQYF	TGCAGCGTTGGTTTAGGGGGTAACGAGCAGTACTTC
TRBV27	TRBJ2-2	-	-	CASSFAGRGELFF	TGTGCCAGCAGTTTTGCTGGACGCGGGGAGCTGTTTTTT
TRBV5-6	TRBJ1-5	few	-	CASSPQGAHQPQHF	TGTGCCAGCAGCCCCCAGGGAGCCCATCAGCCCCAGCATTTT
TRBV9	TRBJ1-5	-	-	CASSVGAHQPQHF	TGTGCCAGCAGCGTAGGCGCCCATCAGCCCCAGCATTTT
TRBV6-2/TRBV6-3	TRBJ2-3	-	TRBD2	CASSTRRNLTSGRPDTQYF	TGTGCCAGCAGTACCCGACGGAACCTTACTAGCGGGAGACCAGATACGCAGTATTTT
TRBV29-1	TRBJ1-4	-	-	CSVSAGVEKLFF	TGCAGCGTTTCTGCCGGGGTAGAAAAACTGTTTTTT
TRBV5-1	TRBJ2-1	few	TRBD2	CASTQLAGGSNEQFF	TGCGCCAGCACCCAACTAGCGGGAGGGAGCAATGAGCAGTTCTTC
TRBV28	TRBJ1-2	-	TRBD1	CASSDDRVSGYTF	TGTGCCAGCAGTGATGACAGGGTATCAGGCTACACCTTC
TRBV20-1	TRBJ2-1	few	TRBD1	CSAYDSGGRSSYNEQFF	TGCAGTGCTTACGATTCAGGGGGCCGGAGCTCCTACAATGAGCAGTTCTTC
TRBV24-1	TRBJ2-1	few	-	CATSDLTAQSSYNEQFF	TGTGCCACCAGTGATTTAACAGCACAGAGCTCCTACAATGAGCAGTTCTTC
TRBV6-1	TRBJ2-1	few	-	CASSELTIYNEQFF	TGTGCCAGCAGTGAATTAACTATATACAATGAGCAGTTCTTC
TRBV27	TRBJ2-5	-	TRBD2	CASSFTRTSGGKETQYF	TGTGCCAGCAGTTTTACCCGGACTAGCGGGGGTAAAGAGACCCAGTACTTC
TRBV6-6	TRBJ1-6	-	-	CASSPGREGSPLHF	TGTGCCAGCAGTCCCGGCAGGGAGGGTTCACCCCTCCACTTT